This is a list of T cell receptor beta chains from one sample in a study of somatic reversion in DOCK8 deficiency. From the multiplex PCR reads, TCRdb called clonotypes with MiXCR, one entry per CDR3 protein. The sample lists over 4,000 distinct CDR3 sequences, about 25% seen once, with over 7.5% in the top ten. Sequences were obtained from peripheral blood. Every receptor here comes from a human donor in good health. Each CDR3 is given with its conserved first and last residue. D genes are given only for firm matches. A row's size may be missing; if present it is once, few, many or a size class.

D gene: -; J gene: TRBJ1-1; V gene: TRBV7-2; clone size: -; CDR3 DNA: TGTGCCAGCAGCTTTGGGAGGGATGCTTTCTTT; CDR3 protein: CASSFGRDAFF
D gene: -; J gene: TRBJ2-2; V gene: TRBV5-1; clone size: medium-sized; CDR3 DNA: TGCGCCAGCAGCTTGGCAGGTTCTAACACCGGGGAGCTGTTTTTT; CDR3 protein: CASSLAGSNTGELFF
D gene: -; J gene: TRBJ1-6; V gene: TRBV7-3; clone size: -; CDR3 DNA: TGTGCCAGCAGCTTAATGGCAGGGCCCTCACCCCTCCACTTT; CDR3 protein: CASSLMAGPSPLHF
D gene: TRBD1; J gene: TRBJ1-3; V gene: TRBV12-3/TRBV12-4; clone size: -; CDR3 DNA: TGTGCCAGCACCCCTTCTAGGACAGGGGGAATTTCTGGAAACACCATATATTTT; CDR3 protein: CASTPSRTGGISGNTIYF
D gene: -; J gene: TRBJ2-7; V gene: TRBV28; clone size: -; CDR3 DNA: TGTGCCAGCAGTTTAGCGCCTTACGAGCAGTACTTC; CDR3 protein: CASSLAPYEQYF
D gene: -; J gene: TRBJ1-1; V gene: TRBV5-1; clone size: -; CDR3 DNA: TGCGCCAGCAGCTTGCTCTTCGGGGCCATGAACACTGAAGCTTTCTTT; CDR3 protein: CASSLLFGAMNTEAFF
D gene: -; J gene: TRBJ2-7; V gene: TRBV28; clone size: few; CDR3 DNA: TGTGCCAGCAACGCCCCCTCGGGTACCTACGAGCAGTACTTC; CDR3 protein: CASNAPSGTYEQYF
D gene: TRBD1; J gene: TRBJ1-2; V gene: TRBV28; clone size: medium-sized; CDR3 DNA: TGTGCCAGCAGTCTGGACAGGTTCTATGGCTACACCTTC; CDR3 protein: CASSLDRFYGYTF
D gene: -; J gene: TRBJ1-2; V gene: TRBV28; clone size: -; CDR3 DNA: TGTGCCAGCCGTCTTGGGGGAGCTAGGAATGTTGACTATGGCTACACCTTC; CDR3 protein: CASRLGGARNVDYGYTF
D gene: -; J gene: TRBJ1-4; V gene: TRBV2; clone size: -; CDR3 DNA: TGTGCCAGCAGTGAATGGTATGGTGAAAAACTGTTTTTT; CDR3 protein: CASSEWYGEKLFF
D gene: -; J gene: TRBJ2-7; V gene: TRBV4-1; clone size: few; CDR3 DNA: TGCGCCAGCAGCCAAGACAGGGGAAGCTCCTACGAGCAGTACTTC; CDR3 protein: CASSQDRGSSYEQYF
D gene: TRBD1; J gene: TRBJ2-7; V gene: TRBV19; clone size: large; CDR3 DNA: TGTGCCAGTAAGCCGGGACAGTCTGCCTACGAGCAGTACTTC; CDR3 protein: CASKPGQSAYEQYF
D gene: -; J gene: TRBJ2-1; V gene: TRBV5-6; clone size: medium-sized; CDR3 DNA: TGTGCCAGCAGCTTCGTGGGGAGAGATGAGCAGTTCTTC; CDR3 protein: CASSFVGRDEQFF
D gene: -; J gene: TRBJ1-3; V gene: TRBV6-6; clone size: few; CDR3 DNA: -; CDR3 protein: CASSYESGRAAGGNTIYF
D gene: TRBD1; J gene: TRBJ1-6; V gene: TRBV6-6; clone size: -; CDR3 DNA: TGTGCCAGCAGTTACTTGGGGACAGGGGGTTCTAATTCACCCCTCCACTTT; CDR3 protein: CASSYLGTGGSNSPLHF
D gene: -; J gene: TRBJ1-6; V gene: TRBV5-6; clone size: medium-sized; CDR3 DNA: TGTGCCAGCAGCTTGTTTACCGGGACCGATAATTCACCCCTCCACTTT; CDR3 protein: CASSLFTGTDNSPLHF
D gene: TRBD1; J gene: TRBJ1-2; V gene: TRBV5-1; clone size: -; CDR3 DNA: TGCGCCAGCAGCCCTCAACAGGGGAGGGATGGCTACACCTTC; CDR3 protein: CASSPQQGRDGYTF
D gene: TRBD2; J gene: TRBJ2-5; V gene: TRBV7-8; clone size: few; CDR3 DNA: TGTGCCAGTAACCTCAGAGGGCTAGCGGGGGGAGAGACCCAGTACTTC; CDR3 protein: CASNLRGLAGGETQYF
D gene: -; J gene: TRBJ1-2; V gene: TRBV4-1; clone size: medium-sized; CDR3 DNA: TGCGCCAGCAGCCAAGATTTAACCTTAGCTAACTATGGCTACACCTTC; CDR3 protein: CASSQDLTLANYGYTF
D gene: -; J gene: TRBJ1-1; V gene: TRBV28; clone size: medium-sized; CDR3 DNA: TGTGCCAGCCTAGCGGGCGGGAACACTGAAGCTTTCTTT; CDR3 protein: CASLAGGNTEAFF
D gene: -; J gene: TRBJ1-3; V gene: TRBV4-1; clone size: -; CDR3 DNA: TGCGCCAGCAGTAAGGGGTTGGCAGACACCATATATTTT; CDR3 protein: CASSKGLADTIYF
D gene: -; J gene: TRBJ1-5; V gene: TRBV20-1; clone size: few; CDR3 DNA: TGCAGTGCTATTGGCGGTAGCAATCAGCCCCAGCATTTT; CDR3 protein: CSAIGGSNQPQHF
D gene: -; J gene: TRBJ2-7; V gene: TRBV3-1; clone size: -; CDR3 DNA: TGTGCCAGCAGCCCTTCTGACGGGCCCCGGGTAATGGAGCAGTACTTC; CDR3 protein: CASSPSDGPRVMEQYF
D gene: -; J gene: TRBJ1-2; V gene: TRBV5-6; clone size: medium-sized; CDR3 DNA: TGTGCCAGCAGCTTGGCTCCTAACGGGTATGGCTACACCTTC; CDR3 protein: CASSLAPNGYGYTF
D gene: -; J gene: TRBJ2-7; V gene: TRBV9; clone size: -; CDR3 DNA: TGTGCCAGCAGCGTGGGGAACTCCTACGAGCAGTACTTC; CDR3 protein: CASSVGNSYEQYF
D gene: -; J gene: TRBJ1-1; V gene: TRBV15; clone size: few; CDR3 DNA: TGTGCCACCAGCAGAGATCTCGAAGGTACTGAAGCTTTCTTT; CDR3 protein: CATSRDLEGTEAFF
D gene: -; J gene: TRBJ2-1; V gene: TRBV19; clone size: medium-sized; CDR3 DNA: TGTGCCAGTAGTATTGGTCCCCTCGAGCACAATGAGCAGTTCTTC; CDR3 protein: CASSIGPLEHNEQFF
D gene: -; J gene: TRBJ1-1; V gene: TRBV20-1; clone size: medium-sized; CDR3 DNA: TGCAGTGCTACCAGGGGAGGAAACACTGAAGCTTTCTTT; CDR3 protein: CSATRGGNTEAFF
D gene: -; J gene: TRBJ2-7; V gene: TRBV10-2; clone size: -; CDR3 DNA: TGCGCCAGCAGTGGCGGCGAGCAGTACTTC; CDR3 protein: CASSGGEQYF
D gene: TRBD1; J gene: TRBJ1-1; V gene: TRBV5-1; clone size: few; CDR3 DNA: TGCGCCAGCAGCTTGGGAGCTAACAGGGGGCACACTGAAGCTTTCTTT; CDR3 protein: CASSLGANRGHTEAFF
D gene: -; J gene: TRBJ1-6; V gene: TRBV7-2; clone size: -; CDR3 DNA: TGTGCCAGCAGCCCCGGATTCTATAATTCACCCCTCCACTTT; CDR3 protein: CASSPGFYNSPLHF
D gene: -; J gene: TRBJ2-7; V gene: TRBV9; clone size: -; CDR3 DNA: TGTGCCAGCAGCGGGGGACCGGGACTTAGCTACGAGCAGTACTTC; CDR3 protein: CASSGGPGLSYEQYF
D gene: -; J gene: TRBJ1-3; V gene: TRBV7-8; clone size: few; CDR3 DNA: TGTGCCAGCAGCTTAGCTGGAAACACCATATATTTT; CDR3 protein: CASSLAGNTIYF
D gene: TRBD2; J gene: TRBJ2-7; V gene: TRBV5-1; clone size: -; CDR3 DNA: TGCGCCAGCAGCTTGTCCGGGGGGAGCTCCTACGAGCAGTACTTC; CDR3 protein: CASSLSGGSSYEQYF
D gene: -; J gene: TRBJ1-2; V gene: TRBV12-3/TRBV12-4; clone size: medium-sized; CDR3 DNA: TGTGCCAGCAGTTTATACGTAAACTATGGCTACACCTTC; CDR3 protein: CASSLYVNYGYTF
D gene: TRBD1; J gene: TRBJ1-2; V gene: TRBV7-9; clone size: few; CDR3 DNA: TGTGCCAGCAGCTTTACCGGGACAGCTCGGGGCTACACCTTC; CDR3 protein: CASSFTGTARGYTF
D gene: -; J gene: TRBJ2-6; V gene: TRBV5-4; clone size: -; CDR3 DNA: TGTGCCAGCCAGGACACGTCCTCTGGGGCCAACGTCCTGACTTTC; CDR3 protein: CASQDTSSGANVLTF
D gene: -; J gene: TRBJ1-4; V gene: TRBV4-2; clone size: medium-sized; CDR3 DNA: TGTGCCAGCAGCCTCCCTTATGAAAAACTGTTTTTT; CDR3 protein: CASSLPYEKLFF
D gene: -; J gene: TRBJ1-3; V gene: TRBV5-1; clone size: -; CDR3 DNA: TGCGCCAGCAGCTTGCGGCAGCCTTACTCTGGAAACACCATATATTTT; CDR3 protein: CASSLRQPYSGNTIYF
D gene: TRBD1; J gene: TRBJ1-5; V gene: TRBV20-1; clone size: few; CDR3 DNA: TGCAGTGCGAGGGGGCAAATTAATCAGCCCCAGCATTTT; CDR3 protein: CSARGQINQPQHF